Listed here is a single T cell receptor beta chain. The data derive from a study of blood T cell repertoires in COVID-19. Study-wide background: Samples representing acute and convalescent COVID-19 were sourced from the United States, Italy and Spain. Sources were T cells, B-cell-depleted T cells, or PBMCs; the material itself was cDNA or gDNA.

How the authors handled the data: It was from reference gene primer amplification that nucleated cell counts were estimated. Data came from immunoSEQ multiplex PCR; TCRdb stores just in-frame clones and leaves some out. The V and J calls and the clone size are those of that table, but D and trimming were determined from the DNA. Of roughly 100,000 clones listed, around 87% are singletons. Germline CDR1 and CDR2: LNHDA and SQIVND (reference sequence). V lost 9 bases, J lost 7 bases, and 15 bases stayed unmatched. The length of the CDR3 is 15 residues. This chain uses TRBV19 with TRBJ1-2; 9 bases agree with TRBD1. The sequenced sample consisted of peripheral blood. The receptor was derived from a man in his forties or fifties with active or convalescent COVID-19. CDR3 sequence (DNA): TGTGCCAGCGACCGGGACAGGGAGGCGCGTGGTGGCTACACCTTC. Protein product: CASDRDREARGGYTF.